The entry that follows covers one TCR beta chain sequence. Germline V CDR1 and CDR2: SQVTM, ANQGSEA. This CDR3 is built from 15 residues. The ends lost 7 bases at V and 1 base at J; junction bases unmatched: 11. The TCRbeta library was prepared with unique molecular identifiers. TCRdb ran MiXCR on the PCR reads and lists one entry per CDR3 protein. The table includes over 400,000 distinct CDR3 sequences, roughly an eighth detected once. The data derive from a study of T-cell reconstitution after alpha-beta-depleted transplantation in children. This TCR was recovered from a human donor who donated a stem cell graft to a child with combined immunodeficiency. The gene calls are TRBV29-1 and TRBJ2-3, with TRBD2 matching 7 bases. This material consisted of PBMCs from the stem cell graft donor, taken from the stem cell graft. The CDR3 nucleotides read TGCAGCGGCGTGGAGAGGGAGGGCGGCACAGATACGCAGTATTTT. It codes for CSGVEREGGTDTQYF.